This record looks at one TCR beta chain sequence and its context. The data stem from a study of blood T cell repertoires in COVID-19. Study overall: PBMCs, B-cell-depleted T cells, or T cells provided the cDNA or gDNA that made up the material.

The CDR3 contains 16 residues. J was trimmed by 3 bases and V by 0 bases; bases with no gene match: 8. The germline gives CDR1 SGHRS, CDR2 YFSETQ. As processed by the authors: How many nucleated cells were present was estimated from reference gene primer amplification. Assay used: immunoSEQ multiplex PCR; TCRdb lists only in-frame clones, some missing. V, J and clone size were drawn from that table, and D and trimming were deduced from the DNA. This table holds about 190,000 clones, roughly 84% found once. The sequence was collected from a woman aged 40 to 55 who had recovered from COVID-19. The sample comprised peripheral blood. V and J are TRBV5-1 and TRBJ2-7; 8 bases are a match to TRBD2. For the CDR3, the DNA is TGCGCCAGCAGCTTGGGGGGTAGCGGGAACCACTACGAGCAGTACTTC. It specifies CASSLGGSGNHYEQYF.